The entry below describes one TCR beta chain. Authors' processing steps: It was from reference gene primer amplification that nucleated cell counts were estimated. Using immunoSEQ multiplex PCR, the repertoire was profiled, and TCRdb retains in-frame clones only, with some absent. D and trimming come from the DNA, and the V and J calls and clone size come from that table. The sample records approximately 60,000 clones, around four fifths being singletons. The data were obtained in a study of blood T cell repertoires in COVID-19. Study background: The cDNA or gDNA used as material had been derived from T cells, B-cell-depleted T cells, or PBMCs.

There are 16 residues in the CDR3. Looked up from germline, CDR1 is SGHVS and CDR2 is FQNEAQ. Trimming at V came to 1 base and at J to 10 bases, leaving 9 bases not matched to a gene. J is TRBJ1-6 and V is TRBV7-8, with 8 bases matching TRBD1. The specimen sequenced was peripheral blood. The TCR sequence derives from an elderly woman with active or convalescent COVID-19. The CDR3 DNA is TGTGCCAGCAGCTTAGGGCAGGGGGCAGGGGGGTCACCCCTCCACTTT. It specifies CASSLGQGAGGSPLHF.